Listed here are 24 T cell receptor beta chains from one sample, sequenced in a study of shared clonotypes between healthy human individuals. TCRdb's copy holds only in-frame clones and misses some; the assay was immunoSEQ multiplex PCR. The repertoire holds around 600,000 clones, with 95% to 98% as singletons. Source material: naive CD4+ T cells sorted from blood. Sample subset: CD45RA+ positively selected. The source of these receptors is a woman between 25 and 40 years old in good health.

The rearrangement links TRBV6-1 to TRBJ2-7, with D perhaps matching TRBD2 (6 bases). Germline V gene lookup returns CDR1 MNHNS and CDR2 SASEGT. V gave up 0 bases and J gave up 9 bases, with 12 bases separating them. This CDR3 spans 13 amino acids. The CDR3 reads CASSEALRDGQYF. DNA of the CDR3: TGTGCCAGCAGTGAAGCATTGCGGGACGGGCAGTACTTC.

V is TRBV19 and J is TRBJ2-5; 13 bases line up with TRBD2. There are 16 residues in the CDR3. Unmatched junction bases numbered 8, after V lost 4 bases and J lost 6 bases. Germline values: CDR1 LNHDA, CDR2 SQIVND (reference sequence). CDR3 bases: TGTGCCAGTAGTAACGGACTAGCGGGAGATCCGCAGACCCAGTACTTC. Protein product: CASSNGLAGDPQTQYF.

This rearrangement joins TRBV7-8 to TRBJ1-2; 7 bases are shared with TRBD1. The length of the CDR3 is 17 residues. The V gene end was trimmed by 2 bases and the J gene end by 4 bases; junction bases not matched to a gene: 13. Looked up from germline, CDR1 is SGHVS and CDR2 is FQNEAQ. The CDR3 is CASSLNLSGQKGYGYTF. CDR3 bases: TGTGCCAGCAGCTTAAATCTTTCGGGACAGAAGGGCTATGGCTACACCTTC.

The V gene is TRBV19, the J gene TRBJ1-5, with D uncertain. Germline lookup yields CDR1 LNHDA and CDR2 SQIVND (reference sequence). V lost 6 bases, J lost 0 bases, and 9 bases lay in between. The CDR3 runs 14 residues. CDR3 residues: CASSLDSSNQPQHF. For the CDR3, the DNA is TGTGCCAGTAGCTTGGACTCTAGCAATCAGCCCCAGCATTTT.

This rearrangement joins TRBV6-1 to TRBJ1-5; D is perhaps TRBD1 (5 bases). This CDR3 has 16 amino acids. V was cut by 4 bases and J by 3 bases, with 16 bases left in between. Germline V CDR1 and CDR2: MNHNS, SASEGT. CDR3 DNA: TGTGCCAGCAGTGGGGTGGGGGGATTTAACAATCAGCCCCAGCATTTT. Protein: CASSGVGGFNNQPQHF.

The count of this clone is one. The rearrangement links TRBV6-6 to TRBJ2-7; the D call may be TRBD1 or TRBD2 (5 bases each). The germline V gene has CDR1 MNHNY and CDR2 SVGAGI (reference sequence). V lost 6 bases to trimming and J lost 7 bases, with 19 bases between them. The CDR3 is 14 amino acids. Here the CDR3 DNA reads TGTGCCAGCAGCAACAGGTACGGGGCGCGGGAGCAGTACTTC. It specifies CASSNRYGAREQYF.

The rearrangement links TRBV6-5 to TRBJ2-1, with 11 bases that match TRBD1. The CDR3 length is 15 residues. Germline values: CDR1 MNHEY, CDR2 SVGAGI. Losses at the gene ends were 11 bases for V and 4 bases for J; bases not matched to a gene: 10. The DNA for the CDR3 is TGTGCCGGCATGATGGACAGGGGGCGATACAATGAGCAGTTCTTC. This sequence encodes CAGMMDRGRYNEQFF.

The V and J genes are TRBV5-6 and TRBJ2-2, with 7 bases aligning to TRBD1. The ends lost 4 bases at V and 3 bases at J; junction bases unmatched: 9. In germline, CDR1 is SGHDT, CDR2 YYEEEE. The CDR3 is 16 amino acids. CDR3 loop: CASSKGTDVDTGELFF. The CDR3, as DNA: TGTGCCAGCAGCAAAGGGACAGACGTCGACACCGGGGAGCTGTTTTTT.

The rearrangement uses TRBV28 and TRBJ2-6; no definite D call. Between the trimmed V and J ends, which lost 2 bases and 2 bases, there was a span of 16 bases. Germline V gene lookup returns CDR1 MDHEN and CDR2 SYDVKM. There are 18 residues in the CDR3. The CDR3 spells CASSLLSSKSPGANVLTF. The CDR3 nucleotides read TGTGCCAGCAGTTTACTTTCTTCAAAGTCTCCTGGGGCCAACGTCCTGACTTTC.

The gene calls are TRBV18 and TRBJ2-1; D possibly matches TRBD1 or TRBD2 (5 bases each). This CDR3 comprises 14 residues. The V and J ends lost 3 bases and 7 bases respectively, with 13 bases between them. Germline V CDR1 and CDR2: KGHSH, LQKENI. In DNA, the CDR3 is TGTGCCAGCTCACCTCCGGGACCCTCGAATGAGCAGTTCTTC. Residues: CASSPPGPSNEQFF. Full variable domain (missing parts from reference TRBV18 and TRBJ2-1): NAGVMQNPRHLVRRRGQEARLRCSPMKGHSHVYWYRQLPEEGLKFMVYLQKENIIDESGMPKERFSAEFPKEGPSILRIQQVVRGDSAAYFCASSPPGPSNEQFFGPGTRLTVL.

This clone was recorded once. J is TRBJ2-5 and V is TRBV2; the D gene is possibly TRBD1 (6 bases). V dropped 7 bases and J dropped 6 bases, with 15 bases sitting between them. The germline V gene has CDR1 SNHLY and CDR2 FYNNEI. This CDR3 region has 13 residues. This CDR3 reads CASNTGLRKTQYF. CDR3 DNA: TGTGCCAGCAACACAGGGCTTAGGAAGACCCAGTACTTC.

The chain is built from TRBV5-4 and TRBJ2-7; perhaps TRBD2 as D (5 bases). The V and J ends lost 3 bases and 7 bases respectively, with 17 bases between them. This CDR3 is built from 14 residues. CDR1 and CDR2 (germline): SGHNT, YYREEE (reference sequence). The CDR3 DNA is TGTGCCAGCAGCTCGGCTGACGGGGTGGGGGAGCAGTACTTC. It yields the protein CASSSADGVGEQYF.

This clone has a single count. The J gene is TRBJ2-1, the V gene TRBV19, with 11 bases lining up with TRBD2. The CDR3 has 15 residues. Trimming cost V 3 bases and J 7 bases; bases outside gene matches: 5. Germline V gives CDR1 LNHDA, CDR2 SQIVND (reference sequence). The CDR3 DNA reads TGTGCCAGTAGTATTATAGCGGGAGGGGTTAATGAGCAGTTCTTC. Protein product: CASSIIAGGVNEQFF.

V gene TRBV18 combines with J gene TRBJ1-2, with 7 bases that match TRBD1. Trimming took 0 bases from V and 8 from J; bases not matched to a gene: 3. The germline V gene has CDR1 KGHSH and CDR2 LQKENI. The CDR3 runs to 13 residues. The CDR3 sequence: CASSPPQGNGYTF. In DNA, the CDR3 is TGTGCCAGCTCACCACCACAGGGGAACGGCTACACCTTC.

In nucleotides, the CDR3 is TGTGCCAGCAGCTCCCAGGGTACTGGGGCCAACGTCCTGACTTTC. Translated: CASSSQGTGANVLTF. The chain links TRBV7-3 to TRBJ2-6; the D gene is possibly TRBD1 (5 bases). The V gene lost 4 bases and the J gene lost 2 bases, with 9 bases spanning the gap. The length of the CDR3 is 15 residues. Germline V gene data show CDR1 as SGHTA and CDR2 as FQGTGA. The full variable domain, with the rest looked up from reference TRBV7-3 and TRBJ2-6, is GAGVSQTPSNKVTEKGKYVELRCDPISGHTALYWYRQSLGQGPEFLIYFQGTGAADDSGLPNDRFFAVRPEGSVSTLKIQRTERGDSAVYLCASSSQGTGANVLTFGAGSRLTVL.

This sequence joins TRBV7-6 and TRBJ2-7; tentative D call: TRBD2 (5 bases). The germline CDR1 and CDR2 sequences are SGHVS and FNYEAQ. V was trimmed by 0 bases and J by 0 bases, leaving 9 bases between them. This CDR3 comprises 15 residues. DNA of the CDR3: TGTGCCAGCAGCTTAGCGCGCGGAGGCTCCTACGAGCAGTACTTC. The encoded protein is CASSLARGGSYEQYF. Complete variable domain (other parts from reference TRBV7-6 and TRBJ2-7): GAGVSQSPRYKVTKRGQDVALRCDPISGHVSLYWYRQALGQGPEFLTYFNYEAQQDKSGLPNDRFSAERPEGSISTLTIQRTEQRDSAMYRCASSLARGGSYEQYFGPGTRLTVT.

This chain links TRBV11-2 with TRBJ2-1, with 7 bases lining up with TRBD2. Germline V gene lookup returns CDR1 SGHAT and CDR2 FQNNGV. CDR3 length: 14 amino acids. J lost 6 bases, V lost 1 base, and 3 bases had no gene match. Here the CDR3 reads CASSLAPSGNEQFF. CDR3 bases: TGTGCCAGCAGCTTAGCTCCTAGCGGCAATGAGCAGTTCTTC.

The CDR3 here is CASSQGTGPIGELFF. The CDR3 region has the DNA TGTGCCAGCAGCCAAGGGACAGGGCCTATAGGGGAGCTGTTTTTT. The gene calls are TRBV5-4 and TRBJ2-2, with 9 positions matching TRBD1. The CDR3 sequence is 15 residues long. Germline values: CDR1 SGHNT, CDR2 YYREEE (reference sequence). V shed 4 bases and J 8 bases; nucleotides not matched to a gene: 9.

This clone was seen only once. V usage is TRBV11-2 and J usage is TRBJ2-1; 8 bases are a match to TRBD1. The CDR3 spans 16 residues. CDR1 is SGHAT and CDR2 is FQNNGV in the germline V gene. J lost 7 bases, V lost 1 base, and 9 bases had no gene match. CDR3 nucleotides: TGTGCCAGCAGCTTAGGCAGGCGGACAGGGATGAATGAGCAGTTCTTC. Protein sequence: CASSLGRRTGMNEQFF.

The chain carries TRBV6-5 and TRBJ2-5, with TRBD1 matching 9 bases. Germline V lookup: CDR1 MNHEY, CDR2 SVGAGI. Germline trimming cut 5 bases from V and 9 bases from J; bases unmatched to any gene: 10. This CDR3 has 14 amino acids. The CDR3 region has the DNA TGTGCCAGCAGTAACAACAGGGGGCTAGGGGCCCAGTACTTC. Translated, it gives CASSNNRGLGAQYF.

The chain combines TRBV10-3 with TRBJ2-5; weak D call: TRBD2 (5 bases). Per the germline V gene, CDR1 is ENHRY and CDR2 is SYGVKD. This CDR3 contains 12 residues. Trimming took off 11 bases at V and 2 bases at J, with 12 bases between the two ends. The CDR3 coding sequence is TGTGCCTCCGCGACTATTCAAGAGACCCAGTACTTC. Encoded protein: CASATIQETQYF.

About this clone: This specimen includes other DNA sequences encoding the same CDR3. This chain connects TRBV6-4 to TRBJ1-1, with 9 bases fitting TRBD1. The junction had 1 base not matched to a gene; V was cut back by 3 bases and J by 2 bases. Germline lookup yields CDR1 MRHNA and CDR2 SNTAGT. This CDR3 comprises 14 residues. The CDR3, as DNA: TGTGCCAGCAGTGAACAGGGGGCAAACACTGAAGCTTTCTTT. Residues: CASSEQGANTEAFF.

The chain combines TRBV7-3 with TRBJ1-4; a possible D gene is TRBD1 (5 bases). Germline values: CDR1 SGHTA, CDR2 FQGTGA. With 3 bases removed from V and 3 bases from J, the gap between germline ends came to 5 bases. This CDR3 is 13 amino acids long. This chain's CDR3 is CASSLTANEKLFF. CDR3 DNA sequence: TGTGCCAGCAGCTTGACAGCTAATGAAAAACTGTTTTTT.

The rearrangement uses TRBV5-6 and TRBJ2-7; no clear D gene. Trimming pared 0 bases from V and 3 bases from J, leaving 4 bases between. The CDR3 has 12 amino acids. Germline CDR1 SGHDT, CDR2 YYEEEE. The CDR3 loop is CASSLVGYEQYF. The CDR3 DNA is TGTGCCAGCAGCTTGGTCGGCTACGAGCAGTACTTC.